The present T cell receptor (beta chain) was sequenced within a study of blood T cell repertoires in COVID-19. Across the whole study: Sites in the United States, Italy and Spain provided acute and convalescent COVID-19 samples.

Germline assignment: CDR1 SNHLY and CDR2 FYNNEI. The CDR3 extends over 14 amino acids. Trimming pared 9 bases from V and 0 bases from J, leaving 15 bases between. TCRdb's table, derived via immunoSEQ multiplex PCR, lists solely in-frame clones and lacks some. The sample carries hundreds of thousands of clones, about 82% recorded once. The V call is TRBV2, the J call TRBJ2-7, with D perhaps TRBD1 (6 bases). The sequence was collected from a woman between 50 and 59 years old who had recovered from COVID-19. Input material: PBMCs or T cells enriched from blood (not recorded which). CDR3 DNA sequence: TGTGCCAGTCCCTACCCGACAGGCTCCTACGAGCAGTACTTC. This gives the protein CASPYPTGSYEQYF.